This TCR beta chain was retrieved from a study of response to subunit inactivated influenza vaccine. Study-level results: Each seasonal influenza vaccination recruits few new T cells, the authors suggested.

In regard to this clonotype: What it recognizes is unknown.

CDR3 size: 13 residues. CDR1 and CDR2 (germline): SGHAT, FQNNGV. The V gene lost 0 bases and the J gene lost 5 bases, with 6 bases spanning the gap. TCRdb processed the RT-PCR reads anew with MiXCR; each CDR3 protein has one entry. This sample yields 650,000 to 700,000 distinct CDR3 sequences, of which approximately 14% are seen a single time; around 10% belongs to the top ten. The sequence came from a man aged 45 to 65 who received an inactivated influenza vaccine. Sequences were derived from PBMCs from blood, sampled roughly 12 days after vaccination. J is TRBJ2-3 and V is TRBV11-2; D ambiguous. The CDR3 region has the DNA TGTGCCAGCAGCTTAGAACGGTTAGATACGCAGTATTTT. This translates into CASSLERLDTQYF.